This T cell receptor (beta chain) was sequenced for a study of regulatory T cells in long-lasting Graves disease. The sample holds a few counts of this clonotype. The germline V gene has CDR1 MNHEY and CDR2 SMNVEV (reference sequence). The V and J ends lost 4 bases and 2 bases respectively, with 16 bases between them. CDR3 length: 16 amino acids. Construction of the TCR beta libraries employed iRepertoire HTBI primers in conjunction with Arm-PCR of CDR3 regions. One entry per CDR3 protein, called by TCRdb with MiXCR from the multiplex PCR reads. Here the sample spans 400,000 to 550,000 distinct CDR3 sequences, about 15% being singletons. Time point denoted: newly diagnosed GD, antithyroid drugs for less than 3 months. The TCR library was prepared using RNA isolated from PBMCs. These data also formed part of another study, on T cells in Graves' hyperthyroidism and ophthalmopathy.

This specimen was peripheral blood mononuclear cells (PBMCs), taken at new diagnosis, from a patient treated with antithyroid drugs. The gene calls are TRBV27 and TRBJ2-3; D uncertain. The receptor was derived from a woman under 40 with Graves disease. Written as DNA, the CDR3 is TGTGCCAGCAGTTACCTCCACACTGTCCACACAGATACGCAGTATTTT. Translation gives CASSYLHTVHTDTQYF.